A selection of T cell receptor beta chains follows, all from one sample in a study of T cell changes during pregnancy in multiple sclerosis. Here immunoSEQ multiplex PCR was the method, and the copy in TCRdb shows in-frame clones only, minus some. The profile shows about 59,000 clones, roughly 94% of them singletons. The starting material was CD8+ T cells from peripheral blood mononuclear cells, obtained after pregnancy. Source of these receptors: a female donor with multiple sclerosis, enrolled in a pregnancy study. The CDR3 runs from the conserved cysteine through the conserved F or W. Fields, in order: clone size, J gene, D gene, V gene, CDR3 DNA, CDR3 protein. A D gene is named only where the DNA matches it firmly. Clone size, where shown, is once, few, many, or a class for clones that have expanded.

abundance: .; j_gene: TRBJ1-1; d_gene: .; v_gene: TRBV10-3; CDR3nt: TGTGCCATCAGTGATTTGTGGCTGAACACTGAAGCTTTCTTT; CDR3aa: CAISDLWLNTEAFF
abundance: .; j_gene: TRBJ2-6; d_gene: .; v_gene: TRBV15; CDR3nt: TGTGCCACCAGGCCCCGGGCTGGGGCCAACGTCCTGACTTTC; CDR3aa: CATRPRAGANVLTF
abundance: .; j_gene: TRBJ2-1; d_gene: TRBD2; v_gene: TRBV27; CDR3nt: TGTGCCAGCAGCCTAGCGGGGGGCTACAATGAGCAGTTCTTC; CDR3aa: CASSLAGGYNEQFF
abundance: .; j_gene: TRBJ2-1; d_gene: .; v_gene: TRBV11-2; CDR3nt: TGTGCCAGCAGCCGCGTGACGGGGATTGAGCAGTTCTTC; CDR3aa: CASSRVTGIEQFF
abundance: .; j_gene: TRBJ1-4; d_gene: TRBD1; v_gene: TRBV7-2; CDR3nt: TGTGCTAGCAGCTCGGGACAGCGGAGGAAAAAACTGTTTTTT; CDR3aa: CASSSGQRRKKLFF
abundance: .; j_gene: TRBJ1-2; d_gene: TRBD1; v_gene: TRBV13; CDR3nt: TGTGCCAGCAGCTTAGACAGGGGGAATATAGGCTATGGCTACACCTTC; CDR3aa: CASSLDRGNIGYGYTF
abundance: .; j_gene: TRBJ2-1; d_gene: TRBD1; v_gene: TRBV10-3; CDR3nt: TGTGCCATCAGTGAGTGGTACAGGGGTCCCTCGGGCAATGAGCAGTTCTTC; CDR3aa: CAISEWYRGPSGNEQFF
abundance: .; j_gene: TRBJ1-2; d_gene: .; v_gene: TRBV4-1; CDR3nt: TGCGCCAGCAGCCAAGGACAGACAGAATCCTATGGCTACACCTTC; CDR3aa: CASSQGQTESYGYTF
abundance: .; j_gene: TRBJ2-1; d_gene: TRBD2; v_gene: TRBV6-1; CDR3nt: TGTGCCAGCAGTCTACTAGCGGGAGAATCCGATGAGCAGTTCTTC; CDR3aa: CASSLLAGESDEQFF
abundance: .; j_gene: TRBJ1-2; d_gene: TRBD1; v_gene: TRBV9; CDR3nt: TGTGCCAGCAGCGTAGACGACAGGGACTATGGCTACACCTTC; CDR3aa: CASSVDDRDYGYTF
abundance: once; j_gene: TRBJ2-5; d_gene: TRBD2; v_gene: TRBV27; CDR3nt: TGTGCCAGCAGTTTAACTAGCGGGAGGGTCCTCCAAGAGACCCAGTACTTC; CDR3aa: CASSLTSGRVLQETQYF
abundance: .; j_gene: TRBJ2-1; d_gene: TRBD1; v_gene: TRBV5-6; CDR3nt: TGTGCCAGCAGCAGTGGACAGGGTTCCTACAATGAGCAGTTCTTC; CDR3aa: CASSSGQGSYNEQFF
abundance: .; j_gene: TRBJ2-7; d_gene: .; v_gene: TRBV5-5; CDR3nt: TGTGCCAGCAGCCTGGGTTTTTTCGCGCACGAGCAGTACTTC; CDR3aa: CASSLGFFAHEQYF
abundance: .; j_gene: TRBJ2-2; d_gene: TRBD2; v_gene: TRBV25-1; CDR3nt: TGTGCCAGCAGTGATAATAGCGGGAGGGGCACCGGGGAGCTGTTTTTT; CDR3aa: CASSDNSGRGTGELFF
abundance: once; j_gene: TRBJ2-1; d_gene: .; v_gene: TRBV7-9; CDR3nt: TGTGCCAGCAGCTTGACGCCGGGGGAGAATGAGCAGTTCTTC; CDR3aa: CASSLTPGENEQFF
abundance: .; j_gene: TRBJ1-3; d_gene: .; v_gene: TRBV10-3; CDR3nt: TGTGCCATCAAGGAGGGCACGGGAAACACCATATATTTT; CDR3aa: CAIKEGTGNTIYF
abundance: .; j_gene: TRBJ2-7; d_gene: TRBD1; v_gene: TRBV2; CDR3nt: TGTGCCAGCAGTGGCCTCGGACAGGGGGCCTACGAGCAGTACTTC; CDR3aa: CASSGLGQGAYEQYF
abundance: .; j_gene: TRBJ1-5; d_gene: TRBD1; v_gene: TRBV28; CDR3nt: TGTGCCAGCAGTTCCCTCTTTTTAGACAGGGGGGCTTTTAGCAATCAGCCCCAGCATTTT; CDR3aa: CASSSLFLDRGAFSNQPQHF
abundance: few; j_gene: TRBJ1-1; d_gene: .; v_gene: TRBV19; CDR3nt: TGTGCCAGTAGTATGGCACAGGGAGCTGAAGCTTTCTTT; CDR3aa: CASSMAQGAEAFF
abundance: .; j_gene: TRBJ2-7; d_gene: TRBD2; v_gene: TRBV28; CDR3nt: TGTGCCAGCAGTTTATACGCCCCTAGCGGGAGCGGCGAGCAGTACTTC; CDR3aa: CASSLYAPSGSGEQYF
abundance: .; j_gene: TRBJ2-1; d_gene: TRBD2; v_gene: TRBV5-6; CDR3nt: TGTGCCAGCAGCTTTTGGGGGGGCTCCTACAATGAGCAGTTCTTC; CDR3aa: CASSFWGGSYNEQFF
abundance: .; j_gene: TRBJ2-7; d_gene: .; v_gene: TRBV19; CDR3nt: TGTGCCAGTAGTATCGGTCGGGGCTCCTACGAGCAGTACTTC; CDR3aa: CASSIGRGSYEQYF
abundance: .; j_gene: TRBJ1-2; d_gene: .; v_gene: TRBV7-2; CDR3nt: TGTGCCAGCAGCTTAGAAGTGATTCAGGGCCCCTATGGCTACACCTTC; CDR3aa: CASSLEVIQGPYGYTF
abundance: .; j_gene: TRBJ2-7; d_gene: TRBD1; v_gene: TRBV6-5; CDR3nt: TGTGCCAGCAGTTACAACCTAGGACAGGAGAACTACGAGCAGTACTTC; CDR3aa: CASSYNLGQENYEQYF
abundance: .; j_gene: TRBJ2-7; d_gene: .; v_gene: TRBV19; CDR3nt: TGTGCCAGTAGTCCGGGGGAGTGGTACGAGCAGTACTTC; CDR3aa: CASSPGEWYEQYF
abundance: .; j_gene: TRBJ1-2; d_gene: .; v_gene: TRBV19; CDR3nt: TGTGCCAGTAGTAACGGACCCACAGGGAAATCTGGCTACACCTTC; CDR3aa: CASSNGPTGKSGYTF
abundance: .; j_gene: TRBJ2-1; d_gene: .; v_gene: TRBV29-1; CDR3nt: TGCAGCGTTGAAGGGGGGCCTGGGCAAGACTACAATGAGCAGTTCTTC; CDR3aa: CSVEGGPGQDYNEQFF
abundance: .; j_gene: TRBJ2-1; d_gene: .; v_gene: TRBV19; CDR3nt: TGTGCCAGTAGTCAGAACAGGTGGAATGAGCAGTTCTTC; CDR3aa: CASSQNRWNEQFF
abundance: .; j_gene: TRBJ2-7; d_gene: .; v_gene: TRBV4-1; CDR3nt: TGCGCCAGCAGCCAAGTCGAGCTTTACGAGCAGTACTTC; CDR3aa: CASSQVELYEQYF
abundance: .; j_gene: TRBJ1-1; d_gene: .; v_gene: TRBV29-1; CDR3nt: TGCAGCGTCTGGGGGGTTGAAGCTTTCTTT; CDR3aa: CSVWGVEAFF
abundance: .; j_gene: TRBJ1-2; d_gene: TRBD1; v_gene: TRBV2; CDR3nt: TGTGCCAGCAGCGAGGGGGGGACAGGGCTTAACTATGGCTACACCTTC; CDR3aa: CASSEGGTGLNYGYTF
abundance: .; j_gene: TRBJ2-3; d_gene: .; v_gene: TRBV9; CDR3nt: TGTGCCAGCAGCCCTTATACAGATACGCAGTATTTT; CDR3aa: CASSPYTDTQYF
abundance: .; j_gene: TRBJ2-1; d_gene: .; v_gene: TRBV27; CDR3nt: TGTGCCAGCAGTTTACTCGGTGATGAGCAGTTCTTC; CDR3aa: CASSLLGDEQFF
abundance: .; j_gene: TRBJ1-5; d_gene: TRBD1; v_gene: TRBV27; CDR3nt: TGTGCCAGCGGGGGGACAGGTTACCACAATCAGCCCCAGCATTTT; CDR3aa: CASGGTGYHNQPQHF
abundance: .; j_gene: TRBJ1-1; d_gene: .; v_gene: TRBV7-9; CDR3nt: TGTGCCAGCAGCTTCCGACAGGAGCACATGAACACTGAAGCTTTCTTT; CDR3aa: CASSFRQEHMNTEAFF
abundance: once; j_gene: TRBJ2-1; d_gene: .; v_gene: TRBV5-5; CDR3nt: TGTGCCAGCAGCCGCGACAGAGCCTACGTCTACAATGAGCAGTTCTTC; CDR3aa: CASSRDRAYVYNEQFF
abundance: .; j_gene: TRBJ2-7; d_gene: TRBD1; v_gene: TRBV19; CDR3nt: TGTGCCACTTCCTGGGGGACAGGGCAAAGGCAGTACTTC; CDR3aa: CATSWGTGQRQYF
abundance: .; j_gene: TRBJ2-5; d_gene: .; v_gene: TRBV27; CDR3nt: TGTGCCAGCAGTTTGGCTTCTCAAGAGACCCAGTACTTC; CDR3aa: CASSLASQETQYF
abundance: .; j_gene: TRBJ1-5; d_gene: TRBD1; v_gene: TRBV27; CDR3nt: TGTGCCAGCGGACTTAGGACAGGGTTGCATTTT; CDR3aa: CASGLRTGLHF
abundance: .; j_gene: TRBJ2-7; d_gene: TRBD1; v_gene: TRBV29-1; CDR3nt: TGCAGCGTCATACCAGGGGGCGGTGGAGACGAGCAGTACTTC; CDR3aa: CSVIPGGGGDEQYF
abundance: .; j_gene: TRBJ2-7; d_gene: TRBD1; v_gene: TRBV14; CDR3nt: TGTGCCAGCAGCCACCCGGGACAGTCACACTACGAGCAGTACTTC; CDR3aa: CASSHPGQSHYEQYF
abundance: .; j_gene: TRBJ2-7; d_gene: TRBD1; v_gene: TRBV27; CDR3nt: TGTGCCAGCAGTTTGAGAGGGGGCATCTCCTACGAGCAGTACTTC; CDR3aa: CASSLRGGISYEQYF
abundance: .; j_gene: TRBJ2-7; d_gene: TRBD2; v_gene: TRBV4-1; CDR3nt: TGCGCCAGCAGCCCTACTAGCGGGAGTTCCTACGAGCAGTACTTC; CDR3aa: CASSPTSGSSYEQYF
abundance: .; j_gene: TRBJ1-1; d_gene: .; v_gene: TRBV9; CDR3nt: TGTGCCAGCAGCACCGGGAGCACTGAAGCTTTCTTT; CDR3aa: CASSTGSTEAFF
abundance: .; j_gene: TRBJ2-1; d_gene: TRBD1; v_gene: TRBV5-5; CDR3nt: TGTGCCAGCAGGGGGGTGGGACAGGGGTCTAATGAGCAGTTCTTC; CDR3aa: CASRGVGQGSNEQFF
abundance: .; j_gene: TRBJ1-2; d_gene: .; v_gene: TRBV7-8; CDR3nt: TGTGCCAGCAGGGAAGGGAGTTGGGGCTACACCTTC; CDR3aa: CASREGSWGYTF
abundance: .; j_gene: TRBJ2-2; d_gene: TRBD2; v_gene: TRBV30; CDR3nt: TGTGCCTGGAGTGTGTTGGCGGGAGGAATAGGCGGGGAGCTGTTTTTT; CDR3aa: CAWSVLAGGIGGELFF
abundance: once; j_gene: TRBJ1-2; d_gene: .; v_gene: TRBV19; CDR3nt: TGTGCCAGTAGTACCTCATCCGTCCGGGACAAGGATTCTAACGGCTACACCTTC; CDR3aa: CASSTSSVRDKDSNGYTF
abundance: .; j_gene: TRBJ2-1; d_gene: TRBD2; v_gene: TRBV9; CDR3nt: TGTGCCAGCAGCGCCTTCTCCGGGACTAGGGTTGTGGGTGAGCAGTTCTTC; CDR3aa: CASSAFSGTRVVGEQFF
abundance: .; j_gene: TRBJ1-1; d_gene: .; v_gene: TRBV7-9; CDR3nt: TGTGCCAGCAGCTTGCCTAAAACCGGGGGGGACACTGAAGCTTTCTTT; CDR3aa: CASSLPKTGGDTEAFF
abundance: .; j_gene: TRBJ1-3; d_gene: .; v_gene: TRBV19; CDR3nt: TGTGCCAGTAGTATAGGGAGGGGCCCTGGAAACACCATATATTTT; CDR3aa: CASSIGRGPGNTIYF
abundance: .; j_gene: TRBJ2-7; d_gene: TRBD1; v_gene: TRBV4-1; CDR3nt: TGCGCCAGCAGCGGGGACAGCTCCTACGAGCAGTACTTC; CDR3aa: CASSGDSSYEQYF
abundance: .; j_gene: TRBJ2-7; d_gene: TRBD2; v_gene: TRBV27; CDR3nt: TGTGCCAGCAGTTCAGGACTAGCAGCGTACGAGCAGTACTTC; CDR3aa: CASSSGLAAYEQYF
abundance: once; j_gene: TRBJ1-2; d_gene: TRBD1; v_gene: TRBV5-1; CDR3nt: TGCGCCAGCAGCTTGGGCTACGGACAGGGGGGTTATGGCTACACCTTC; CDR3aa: CASSLGYGQGGYGYTF